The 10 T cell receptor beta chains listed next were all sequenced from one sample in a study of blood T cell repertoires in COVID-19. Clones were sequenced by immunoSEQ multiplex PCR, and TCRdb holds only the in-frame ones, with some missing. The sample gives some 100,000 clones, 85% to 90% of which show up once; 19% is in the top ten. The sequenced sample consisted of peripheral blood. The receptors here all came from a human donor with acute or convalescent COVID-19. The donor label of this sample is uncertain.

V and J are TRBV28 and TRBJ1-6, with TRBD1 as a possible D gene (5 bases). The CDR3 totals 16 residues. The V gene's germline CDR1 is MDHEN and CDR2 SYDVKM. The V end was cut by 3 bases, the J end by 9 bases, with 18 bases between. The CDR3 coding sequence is TGTGCCAGCAGTTTGGAAGAAAGGGGACTCGGTTCACCCCTCCACTTT. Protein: CASSLEERGLGSPLHF. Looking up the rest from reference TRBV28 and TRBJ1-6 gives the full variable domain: DVKVTQSSRYLVKRTGEKVFLECVQDMDHENMFWYRQDPGLGLRLIYFSYDVKMKEKGDIPEGYSVSREKKERFSLILESASTNQTSMYLCASSLEERGLGSPLHFGNGTRLTVT.

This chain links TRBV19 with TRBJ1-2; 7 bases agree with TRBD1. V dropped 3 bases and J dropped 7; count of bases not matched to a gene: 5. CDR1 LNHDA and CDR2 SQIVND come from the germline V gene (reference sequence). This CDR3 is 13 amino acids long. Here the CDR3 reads CASSIYGQAGYTF. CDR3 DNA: TGTGCCAGTAGTATCTATGGACAGGCTGGCTACACCTTC.

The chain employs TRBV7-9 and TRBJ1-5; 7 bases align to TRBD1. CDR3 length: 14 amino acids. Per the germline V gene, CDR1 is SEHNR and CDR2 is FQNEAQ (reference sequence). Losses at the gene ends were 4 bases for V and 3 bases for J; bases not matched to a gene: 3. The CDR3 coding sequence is TGTGCCAGCAGCTCGACAGGGAACAATCAGCCCCAGCATTTT. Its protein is CASSSTGNNQPQHF.

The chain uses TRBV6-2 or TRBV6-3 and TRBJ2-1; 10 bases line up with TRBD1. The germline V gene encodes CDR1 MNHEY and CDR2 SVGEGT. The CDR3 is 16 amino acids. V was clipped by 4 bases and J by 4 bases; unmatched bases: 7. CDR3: CASSLSAGQGYNEQFF. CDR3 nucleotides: TGTGCCAGCAGTTTAAGCGCGGGACAGGGGTACAATGAGCAGTTCTTC.

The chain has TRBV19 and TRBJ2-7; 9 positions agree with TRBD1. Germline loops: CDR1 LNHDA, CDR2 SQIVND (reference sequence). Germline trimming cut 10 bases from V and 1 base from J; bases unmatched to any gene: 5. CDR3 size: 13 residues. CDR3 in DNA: TGTGCCACCAAGGACAGGGGATCCTACGAGCAGTACTTC. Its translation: CATKDRGSYEQYF.

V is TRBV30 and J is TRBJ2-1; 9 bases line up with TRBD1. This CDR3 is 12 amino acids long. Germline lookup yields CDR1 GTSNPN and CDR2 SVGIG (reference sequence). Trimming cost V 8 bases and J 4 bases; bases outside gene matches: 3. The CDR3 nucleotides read TGTGCCGCGGGACAGGGATACAATGAGCAGTTCTTC. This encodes CAAGQGYNEQFF.

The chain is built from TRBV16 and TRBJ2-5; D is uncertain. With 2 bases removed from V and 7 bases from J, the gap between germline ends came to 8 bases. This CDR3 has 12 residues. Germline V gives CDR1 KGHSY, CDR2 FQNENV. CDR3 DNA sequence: TGTGCCAGCAGCCAAGCTCCGAGGACCCAGTACTTC. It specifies CASSQAPRTQYF.

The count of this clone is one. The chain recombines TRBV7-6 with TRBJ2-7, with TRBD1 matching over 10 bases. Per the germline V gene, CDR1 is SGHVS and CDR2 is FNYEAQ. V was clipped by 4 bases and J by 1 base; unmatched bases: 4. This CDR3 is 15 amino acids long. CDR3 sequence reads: CASSWGQGRSYEQYF. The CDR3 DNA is TGTGCCAGCAGCTGGGGACAGGGGCGATCCTACGAGCAGTACTTC.

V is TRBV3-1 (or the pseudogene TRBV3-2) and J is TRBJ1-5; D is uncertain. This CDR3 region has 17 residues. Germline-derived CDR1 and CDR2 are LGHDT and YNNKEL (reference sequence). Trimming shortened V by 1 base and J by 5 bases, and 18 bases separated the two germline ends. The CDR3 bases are TGTGCCAGCAGCCAAGGTTCCTCGGAGGGAATTTATCAGCCCCAGCATTTT. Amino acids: CASSQGSSEGIYQPQHF.

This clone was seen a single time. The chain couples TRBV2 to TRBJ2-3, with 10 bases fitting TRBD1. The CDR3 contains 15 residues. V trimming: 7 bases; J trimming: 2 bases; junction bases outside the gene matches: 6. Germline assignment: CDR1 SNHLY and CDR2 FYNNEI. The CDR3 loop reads CASTDRGRNTDTQYF. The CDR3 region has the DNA TGTGCCAGCACCGACAGGGGGCGAAACACAGATACGCAGTATTTT.